The present TCR beta chain was sequenced within a study of breast tumors, draining lymph nodes, adjacent tissues. Study-wide findings and caveats: Findings are consistent with lymph node origin and intratumoral expansion of most tumor T cells. Tumor TCR diversity was below lymph nodes but above nontumor tissue.

The sample holds many counts of this clonotype. Its antigen is undetermined. This CDR3 has 16 residues. The V gene end was trimmed by 5 bases and the J gene end by 1 base; junction bases not matched to a gene: 8. Germline V CDR1 and CDR2: DFQATT, SNEGSKA (reference sequence). One entry per CDR3 protein results from TCRdb running MiXCR on the multiplex PCR reads. The data contain 150,000 to 250,000 distinct CDR3 sequences, approximately 33% of them singletons. Breast cancer patients provided tissue from their axillary draining lymph nodes. The V call is TRBV20-1, the J call TRBJ2-3, with 11 bases matching TRBD2. The specimen sequenced was axillary lymph node tissue. This TCR derives from a female donor with breast cancer. Some clones in this sample may be carry-over from other donors' samples. The CDR3 reads CSASISSGGRTDTQYF. DNA of the CDR3: TGCAGTGCTTCTATTTCTAGCGGGGGGCGCACAGATACGCAGTATTTT.